This T cell receptor beta chain appears in the sequencing data of a study of blood T cell repertoires in COVID-19. Study details: The origin of the acute and convalescent COVID-19 samples was the United States, Italy and Spain. T cells, B-cell-depleted T cells, or PBMCs supplied cDNA or gDNA.

Original processing notes: Counts of nucleated cells, estimated from reference gene primer amplification, were obtained. Clones were sequenced by immunoSEQ multiplex PCR, and TCRdb holds only the in-frame ones, with some missing. The V and J calls and clone size are taken from that table; D and trimming were inferred from the DNA. The data contain about 40,000 clones, about 85% of them singletons. With V trimmed by 2 bases and J by 2 bases, 12 bases remained unmatched. CDR3 length equals 17 residues. Source material: peripheral blood. This clonotype originated in a man in his 60s with acute or convalescent COVID-19. This chain links TRBV23-1 with TRBJ2-7; 7 bases are shared with TRBD2. TRBV23-1 is given ORF status, its function remaining uncertain. CDR3 loop: CASSQGLRGGPAYEQYF. The CDR3 bases are TGCGCCAGCAGTCAAGGTTTAAGGGGAGGGCCCGCCTACGAGCAGTACTTC.